Following are 27 T cell receptor beta chains from one sample sequenced in a study of monozygotic twins with inflammatory bowel disease. With the 5' RACE reads reprocessed, TCRdb shows one record per CDR3 protein and no DNA. The repertoire shows under 130,000 distinct CDR3 sequences; the top ten hold under 2.5%. Sequenced sample: blood. Every receptor here comes from a human donor with ulcerative colitis or Crohn's disease, or a healthy co-twin of an affected twin (not recorded which).

The CDR3 loop is CSALNGGGSPQGYTF. The chain is built from TRBV29-1 and TRBJ1-2; the TCRdb call, TRBD1, lacks DNA for checking. Germline V lookup: CDR1 SQVTM, CDR2 ANQGSEA. CDR3 length: 15 amino acids.

V and J are TRBV7-2 and TRBJ1-1; TCRdb's D call, TRBD1, is unchecked because there is no DNA. Germline assignment: CDR1 SGHTA and CDR2 FQGNSA. CDR3 size: 13 residues. The CDR3 spells CASTGVTNTEAFF. Combining the CDR3 with reference TRBV7-2 and TRBJ1-1 gives the whole variable domain GAGVSQSPSNKVTEKGKDVELRCDPISGHTALYWYRQSLGQGLEFLIYFQGNSAPDKSGLPSDRFSAERTGGSVSTLTIQRTQQEDSAVYLCASTGVTNTEAFFGQGTRLTVV.

The chain joins TRBV12-3 or TRBV12-4 to TRBJ2-3; the TCRdb call, TRBD2, lacks DNA for checking. The CDR3 is made up of 17 amino acids. CDR3 residues: CASRGLAGGTSTDTQYF.

The rearrangement links TRBV11-2 to TRBJ2-1. CDR3 size: 15 residues. Germline V CDR1 and CDR2: SGHAT, FQNNGV. The CDR3 reads CASRRGQETYNEQFF.

The rearrangement links TRBV6-2 or TRBV6-3 to TRBJ2-1. The CDR3 runs to 14 residues. Germline lookup yields CDR1 MNHEY and CDR2 SVGEGT. The CDR3: CASSVQGRVNEQFF.

CDR3 sequence reads: CSFAEAGELFF. The chain joins TRBV29-1 to TRBJ2-2; the D gene TCRdb calls, TRBD2, cannot be checked with no DNA. Germline V lookup: CDR1 SQVTM, CDR2 ANQGSEA. The CDR3 has 11 residues.

The rearrangement uses TRBV7-2 and TRBJ2-2; TCRdb gives TRBD1 as the D gene, but with no DNA this cannot be confirmed. There are 16 residues in the CDR3. CDR1 is SGHTA, CDR2 FQGNSA, per germline. The CDR3 here is CASSLIRGLGTGELFF.

This CDR3 is CASSWVNTEAFF. V gene TRBV7-9 combines with J gene TRBJ1-1. This CDR3 has 12 amino acids. CDR1 SEHNR and CDR2 FQNEAQ come from the germline V gene (reference sequence).

J is TRBJ2-7 and V is TRBV27; TCRdb's D call of TRBD2 is untestable without DNA. The CDR3 spans 13 residues. Germline CDR1 and CDR2: MNHEY and SMNVEV (reference sequence). The CDR3 protein is CASKGLGRYEQYF.

The chain employs TRBV12-3 or TRBV12-4 and TRBJ2-7; the D call from TCRdb, TRBD1, cannot be confirmed without DNA. The CDR3 runs 12 residues. CDR3: CASNPTPGEQYF.

The rearrangement joins TRBV12-3 or TRBV12-4 to TRBJ2-7; TCRdb returns TRBD1, unconfirmable since there is no DNA. This CDR3 comprises 15 residues. The CDR3 loop reads CASSPTGTVGPEQYF.

The chain has TRBV20-1 and TRBJ2-7. Looked up from germline, CDR1 is DFQATT and CDR2 is SNEGSKA (reference sequence). This CDR3 region has 14 residues. The CDR3 protein is CSADDFKDSYEQYF.

The chain combines TRBV7-2 with TRBJ2-7; TCRdb indicates TRBD1, and absent DNA this call remains unverified. Germline V gene lookup returns CDR1 SGHTA and CDR2 FQGNSA. There are 15 residues in the CDR3. CDR3 sequence: CASSVTGTGVGEQYF.

The chain combines TRBV18 with TRBJ2-1; TCRdb gives TRBD1 as the D gene, but with no DNA this cannot be confirmed. Germline CDR1 is KGHSH and CDR2 is LQKENI. The CDR3 runs to 13 residues. CDR3 residues: CASSPLTGQEQFF.

The V gene is TRBV12-3 or TRBV12-4, the J gene TRBJ2-7. CDR3 size: 12 residues. The CDR3 reads CASSLVGFEQYF.

The CDR3 loop reads CAISESNEQFF. V usage is TRBV10-3 and J usage is TRBJ2-1. Per the germline V gene, CDR1 is ENHRY and CDR2 is SYGVKD. The CDR3 spans 11 residues.

V gene TRBV4-3 combines with J gene TRBJ2-3. CDR3 length: 19 residues. Germline CDR1 and CDR2: LGHNA and YSLEER. Here the CDR3 reads CASSQVYGVRSTGTDTQYF.

This chain uses TRBV11-2 with TRBJ2-7; the TCRdb call, TRBD2, lacks DNA for checking. There are 16 residues in the CDR3. Germline CDR1 SGHAT, CDR2 FQNNGV. CDR3 protein: CASSSPLAGGSYEQYF.

This rearrangement joins TRBV6-5 to TRBJ2-1; the TCRdb call, TRBD1, lacks DNA for checking. The CDR3 length is 17 residues. CDR1 MNHEY and CDR2 SVGAGI come from the germline V gene. The CDR3 loop reads CASSYSTPGESSNEQFF.

This CDR3 is CSAEAGGHEQYF. The V and J genes are TRBV29-1 and TRBJ2-7; TCRdb selects TRBD1, and the lack of DNA leaves this call unchecked. This CDR3 region has 12 residues. In germline, CDR1 is SQVTM, CDR2 ANQGSEA.

V is TRBV11-2 and J is TRBJ2-1; without DNA, the TCRdb call of TRBD2 cannot be checked. The germline gives CDR1 SGHAT, CDR2 FQNNGV. The CDR3 has 17 amino acids. The CDR3 reads CASSPGTSGSAYNEQFF.

CDR3 sequence: CASSPTTSREQYF. V is TRBV10-1 and J is TRBJ2-7; absent DNA, TCRdb's TRBD2 call cannot be checked. CDR1 and CDR2 (germline): WNHNN, SYGVQD (reference sequence). This CDR3 contains 13 residues.

The rearrangement uses TRBV19 and TRBJ2-1; TCRdb outputs TRBD1, but without DNA this stays unchecked. Germline assignment: CDR1 LNHDA and CDR2 SQIVND (reference sequence). The CDR3 is 15 residues long. The CDR3 here is CASSMGTGGQNEQFF.

This rearrangement joins TRBV7-9 to TRBJ2-1; without DNA, the TCRdb call of TRBD1 cannot be checked. CDR1 is SEHNR and CDR2 is FQNEAQ in the germline V gene (reference sequence). The CDR3 is 13 residues long. The CDR3 here is CASSSTRGHEQFF.

This sequence joins TRBV29-1 and TRBJ2-7; TCRdb's D call of TRBD2 is untestable without DNA. CDR3 length: 13 amino acids. CDR1 is SQVTM and CDR2 is ANQGSEA in the germline V gene. CDR3 protein: CSVELAGFYEQYF.

The chain combines TRBV20-1 with TRBJ2-1; TCRdb calls TRBD2, which cannot be checked without DNA. CDR1 and CDR2 (germline): DFQATT, SNEGSKA (reference sequence). This CDR3 has 16 amino acids. The CDR3 loop reads CSASSPGRGAYNEQFF.

The V call is TRBV6-1, the J call TRBJ2-5. Germline V gene sequence: CDR1 MNHNS, CDR2 SASEGT. The CDR3 consists of 13 residues. CDR3 sequence: CASFQGNQETQYF.